This is a list of T cell receptor beta chains from one sample in a study of blood T cell repertoires in COVID-19. Sequencing was performed with immunoSEQ multiplex PCR; in TCRdb, only in-frame clones are kept and a portion is missing. The sample has around 320,000 clones, around nine tenths seen once. The material sequenced was peripheral blood. These receptors were obtained from a woman in her 30s with COVID-19, enrolled during active disease. Both conserved end residues are part of each CDR3. Fields, in order: J gene, V gene, D gene, clone size, CDR3 protein, CDR3 DNA. A D gene is named only where the DNA matches it firmly. Only part of the rows carry a size: once, few, many, or a class if the clone is expanded.

j_call: TRBJ2-1; v_call: TRBV11-3; d_call: TRBD2; clone_size: once; cdr3_aa: CASSLTSGGAKQFF; cdr3_nt: TGTGCCAGCAGCTTAACTAGCGGGGGGGCCAAGCAGTTCTTC
j_call: TRBJ1-2; v_call: TRBV27; d_call: TRBD1; clone_size: .; cdr3_aa: CASSLYRGLDGYTF; cdr3_nt: TGTGCCAGCAGTCTGTACAGGGGGCTCGATGGCTACACCTTC
j_call: TRBJ2-5; v_call: TRBV19; d_call: .; clone_size: .; cdr3_aa: CASSILFSRETQYF; cdr3_nt: TGTGCCAGTAGTATCCTTTTTTCCCGGGAGACCCAGTACTTC
j_call: TRBJ1-2; v_call: TRBV18; d_call: TRBD1; clone_size: .; cdr3_aa: CASSLRLPGQDYGYTF; cdr3_nt: TGTGCCAGCTCACTGCGTCTCCCGGGACAGGACTATGGCTACACCTTC
j_call: TRBJ1-3; v_call: TRBV2; d_call: .; clone_size: .; cdr3_aa: CASTLDTEGSGNTIYF; cdr3_nt: TGTGCCAGCACGCTAGATACTGAGGGCTCTGGAAACACCATATATTTT
j_call: TRBJ2-1; v_call: TRBV7-6; d_call: TRBD2; clone_size: few; cdr3_aa: CASSPGLAGGKFF; cdr3_nt: TGTGCCAGCAGCCCTGGACTAGCGGGAGGGAAGTTCTTC
j_call: TRBJ2-1; v_call: TRBV28; d_call: TRBD2; clone_size: .; cdr3_aa: CASSLTGGVYNEQFF; cdr3_nt: TGTGCCAGCAGTTTAACCGGGGGGGTCTACAATGAGCAGTTCTTC
j_call: TRBJ1-1; v_call: TRBV24-1; d_call: .; clone_size: .; cdr3_aa: CATSDPSLSGRGEAFF; cdr3_nt: TGTGCCACCAGTGATCCTTCTTTAAGTGGTCGGGGTGAAGCTTTCTTT
j_call: TRBJ1-4; v_call: TRBV10-3; d_call: TRBD1; clone_size: .; cdr3_aa: CAISRQGDNEKLFF; cdr3_nt: TGTGCCATCAGCCGACAGGGAGATAATGAAAAACTGTTTTTT
j_call: TRBJ1-5; v_call: TRBV4-2; d_call: TRBD1; clone_size: .; cdr3_aa: CASSQGQGVQPQHF; cdr3_nt: TGTGCCAGCAGCCAAGGACAGGGGGTGCAGCCCCAGCATTTT
j_call: TRBJ2-5; v_call: TRBV14; d_call: .; clone_size: .; cdr3_aa: CASSQGRQARGLQQETQYF; cdr3_nt: TGTGCCAGCAGCCAAGGTCGACAGGCTCGAGGGTTACAACAAGAGACCCAGTACTTC
j_call: TRBJ1-1; v_call: TRBV6-5; d_call: .; clone_size: .; cdr3_aa: CASSSTGSYTEAFF; cdr3_nt: TGTGCCAGCAGTTCCACAGGGAGTTACACTGAAGCTTTCTTT
j_call: TRBJ1-1; v_call: TRBV27; d_call: TRBD1; clone_size: .; cdr3_aa: CASTVTGGNTEAFF; cdr3_nt: TGTGCCAGCACTGTTACAGGGGGCAATACTGAAGCTTTCTTT
j_call: TRBJ2-7; v_call: TRBV5-8; d_call: .; clone_size: .; cdr3_aa: CASSLELGVYEQYF; cdr3_nt: TGTGCCAGCAGCTTGGAACTGGGCGTCTACGAGCAGTACTTC
j_call: TRBJ1-5; v_call: TRBV7-7; d_call: .; clone_size: .; cdr3_aa: CARHLTQALLPQHF; cdr3_nt: TGTGCCCGACACCTCACGCAGGCTTTACTGCCCCAGCATTTT
j_call: TRBJ2-3; v_call: TRBV13; d_call: .; clone_size: .; cdr3_aa: CASSSWRGGREDTQYF; cdr3_nt: TGTGCCAGCAGCTCCTGGCGGGGAGGCAGGGAAGATACGCAGTATTTT
j_call: TRBJ1-3; v_call: TRBV6-6; d_call: TRBD1; clone_size: .; cdr3_aa: CASSPSRQGNGNTIYF; cdr3_nt: TGTGCCAGCAGTCCCTCACGACAGGGTAATGGAAACACCATATATTTT
j_call: TRBJ2-2; v_call: TRBV3-1/TRBV3-2; d_call: .; clone_size: .; cdr3_aa: CASSRAGVGELFF; cdr3_nt: TGTGCCAGCAGCCGTGCCGGGGTCGGGGAGCTGTTTTTT
j_call: TRBJ2-7; v_call: TRBV27; d_call: TRBD1; clone_size: once; cdr3_aa: CASSLSSGTGIYEQYF; cdr3_nt: TGTGCCAGCAGTTTATCGTCTGGGACAGGGATCTACGAGCAGTACTTC
j_call: TRBJ1-1; v_call: TRBV5-4; d_call: .; clone_size: few; cdr3_aa: CASSSGQVGNLAFF; cdr3_nt: TGTGCCAGCAGCTCGGGACAAGTCGGTAATCTAGCTTTCTTT
j_call: TRBJ1-2; v_call: TRBV9; d_call: TRBD1; clone_size: few; cdr3_aa: CASSLRPGQGDGYTF; cdr3_nt: TGTGCCAGCAGCTTAAGACCGGGACAGGGAGACGGCTACACCTTC
j_call: TRBJ1-2; v_call: TRBV5-1; d_call: .; clone_size: .; cdr3_aa: CASSARDYGYTF; cdr3_nt: TGCGCCAGCAGCGCACGGGACTATGGCTACACCTTC
j_call: TRBJ1-5; v_call: TRBV4-1; d_call: .; clone_size: .; cdr3_aa: CASSQDKYQPQHF; cdr3_nt: TGCGCCAGCAGCCAGGACAAGTATCAGCCCCAGCATTTT
j_call: TRBJ1-6; v_call: TRBV15; d_call: .; clone_size: .; cdr3_aa: CATSRDRSNSPLHF; cdr3_nt: TGTGCCACCAGCAGAGATCGTAGTAATTCACCCCTCCACTTT
j_call: TRBJ1-5; v_call: TRBV19; d_call: TRBD1; clone_size: .; cdr3_aa: CASSIWGQGRFGNQPQHF; cdr3_nt: TGTGCCAGTAGTATTTGGGGACAGGGCCGCTTTGGCAATCAGCCCCAGCATTTT
j_call: TRBJ2-5; v_call: TRBV3-1/TRBV3-2; d_call: .; clone_size: .; cdr3_aa: CASSQGHPTGETQYF; cdr3_nt: TGTGCCAGCAGCCAAGGTCATCCTACGGGAGAGACCCAGTACTTC
j_call: TRBJ2-1; v_call: TRBV5-1; d_call: .; clone_size: once; cdr3_aa: CASSLARGEYNEQFF; cdr3_nt: TGCGCCAGCAGCTTAGCCAGGGGGGAATACAATGAGCAGTTCTTC
j_call: TRBJ1-2; v_call: TRBV24-1; d_call: .; clone_size: .; cdr3_aa: CATRDNLNYGYTF; cdr3_nt: TGTGCCACCCGGGACAACCTAAACTATGGCTACACCTTC